This TCR beta chain was sequenced for a study of blood T cell repertoires in COVID-19. Whole-study context: Donors in the United States, Italy and Spain gave samples during acute or convalescent COVID-19. Nucleic acid was either cDNA or gDNA, and it came from T cells, B-cell-depleted T cells, or PBMCs.

In Seattle, patients joined the study during active infection and were tracked longitudinally. How the authors handled the data: Estimation of nucleated cell counts was performed using reference gene primer amplification. Libraries were prepared by immunoSEQ multiplex PCR; TCRdb keeps only in-frame clonotypes and omits some of them. V, J and clone size reflect that table, while D and trimming were determined from the DNA. The sample lists roughly 380,000 clones; 70% to 90% were seen once. The CDR3 spans 14 residues. CDR1 and CDR2 (germline): LGHNA, YSLEER. J gave up 8 bases and V 4 bases, and 9 bases lay outside the gene matches.

V usage is TRBV4-3 and J usage is TRBJ1-2, with TRBD1 matching 8 bases. This TCR was sampled from a woman aged 40-49 years with COVID-19, enrolled during active disease. Sequenced sample: peripheral blood. The CDR3 here is CASSRSGGAWGYTF. The DNA of the CDR3 is TGCGCCAGCAGCCGTTCAGGGGGCGCGTGGGGCTACACCTTC.